This T cell receptor (beta chain) is drawn from a study of breast tumors, draining lymph nodes, adjacent tissues. Whole-study results and caveats: Tumor T cell lymph node origin was a supported hypothesis, not proven. Luminal-like breast cancer showed significantly greater tumor-nontumor repertoire similarity than basal-like breast cancer did.

Notes on this clonotype: Its antigen is unidentified. Given a much more abundant clone one base away, this may be a read error.

The lymph nodes were axillary draining lymph nodes from breast cancer patients. MiXCR, run by TCRdb on the multiplex PCR reads, gives a single entry per CDR3 protein. Seen here are 150,000 to 200,000 distinct CDR3 sequences, 31% observed once, and the top ten hold approximately 4.3%. The CDR3 has 15 residues. Germline CDR1 is SGHKS and CDR2 is YYEKEE (reference sequence). V lost 1 base, J lost 3 bases, and 13 bases lay in between. This TCR derives from a female donor with breast cancer. Some clones in this sample may be carry-over from other donors' samples. The sequenced sample consisted of axillary lymph node tissue. The rearrangement uses TRBV5-5 and TRBJ1-2; D is uncertain. The CDR3 sequence: CASSLMGSADYGYTF. CDR3 DNA: TGTGCCAGCAGCTTGATGGGCTCAGCTGACTATGGCTACACCTTC. The full variable domain, with the rest looked up from reference TRBV5-5 and TRBJ1-2, is DAGVTQSPTHLIKTRGQQVTLRCSPISGHKSVSWYQQVLGQGPQFIFQYYEKEERGRGNFPDRFSARQFPNYSSELNVNALLLGDSALYLCASSLMGSADYGYTFGSGTRLTVV.